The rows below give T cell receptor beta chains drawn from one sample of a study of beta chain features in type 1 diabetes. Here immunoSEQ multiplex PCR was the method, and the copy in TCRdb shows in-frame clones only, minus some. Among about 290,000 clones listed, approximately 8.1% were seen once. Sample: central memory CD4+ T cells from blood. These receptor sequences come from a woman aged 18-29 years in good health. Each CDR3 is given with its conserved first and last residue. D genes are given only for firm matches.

CDR3aa: CASSESGQGLGEKLFF
j_gene: TRBJ1-4
d_gene: TRBD1
v_gene: TRBV7-9
len: 16

CDR3aa: CASSVETALAGGETQYF
j_gene: TRBJ2-5
d_gene: TRBD2
v_gene: TRBV9
len: 17

CDR3aa: CASSQIAQTGYTF
j_gene: TRBJ1-2
d_gene: -
v_gene: TRBV14
len: 13

CDR3aa: CASSLFQGVFF
j_gene: TRBJ1-1
d_gene: TRBD1
v_gene: TRBV7-2
len: 11

CDR3aa: CASSSASGPSAGETQYF
j_gene: TRBJ2-5
d_gene: -
v_gene: TRBV11-2
len: 17

CDR3aa: CSVAKTSGSTDTQYF
j_gene: TRBJ2-3
d_gene: TRBD2
v_gene: TRBV29-1
len: 15

CDR3aa: CASSSLGNQPQHF
j_gene: TRBJ1-5
d_gene: -
v_gene: TRBV6-1
len: 13

CDR3aa: CASSYSPGQGTEAFF
j_gene: TRBJ1-1
d_gene: -
v_gene: TRBV6-6
len: 15

CDR3aa: CASSYTGGSYGYTF
j_gene: TRBJ1-2
d_gene: TRBD1
v_gene: TRBV6-6
len: 14

CDR3aa: CASSLAGTSFYNEQFF
j_gene: TRBJ2-1
d_gene: TRBD2
v_gene: TRBV11-3
len: 16

CDR3aa: CASRSYGGELFF
j_gene: TRBJ2-2
d_gene: -
v_gene: TRBV2
len: 12

CDR3aa: CASSQDIINSPLHF
j_gene: TRBJ1-6
d_gene: -
v_gene: TRBV7-6
len: 14

CDR3aa: CASSLEGSGQPQHF
j_gene: TRBJ1-5
d_gene: -
v_gene: TRBV11-2
len: 14

CDR3aa: CASSHRQGSANTGELFF
j_gene: TRBJ2-2
d_gene: -
v_gene: TRBV4-1
len: 17